The sequence of this T cell receptor (beta chain) was determined in a study of control samples from healthy donors and cancer patients. Profiled with immunoSEQ multiplex PCR; TCRdb holds only in-frame clones, not every one. Found here are roughly 83,000 clones, roughly 78% of them singletons; the top ten hold around a tenth. This clonotype was obtained from an older woman in good health. Sequenced: blood.

The CDR3 is CASNTGGGTEAFF. Here the CDR3 DNA reads TGTGCCAGTAACACAGGGGGGGGTACTGAAGCTTTCTTT. The V gene is TRBV19, the J gene TRBJ1-1; 8 bases are shared with TRBD1. CDR1 and CDR2 from the germline V gene are LNHDA and SQIVND (reference sequence). V shed 7 bases and J 5 bases; nucleotides not matched to a gene: 6. The CDR3 is 13 residues long.